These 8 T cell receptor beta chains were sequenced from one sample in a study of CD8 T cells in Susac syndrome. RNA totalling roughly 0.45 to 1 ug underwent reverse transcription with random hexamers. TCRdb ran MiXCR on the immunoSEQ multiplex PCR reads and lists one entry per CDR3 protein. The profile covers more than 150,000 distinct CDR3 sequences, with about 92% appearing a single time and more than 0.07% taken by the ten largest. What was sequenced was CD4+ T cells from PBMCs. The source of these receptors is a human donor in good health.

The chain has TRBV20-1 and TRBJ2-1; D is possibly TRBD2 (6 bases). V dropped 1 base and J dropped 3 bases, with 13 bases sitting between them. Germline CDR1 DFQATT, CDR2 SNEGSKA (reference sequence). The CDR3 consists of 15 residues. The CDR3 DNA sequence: TGCAGTGCTAGAGTGGCGGGAAAAGTCTACAATGAGCAGTTCTTC. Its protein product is CSARVAGKVYNEQFF.

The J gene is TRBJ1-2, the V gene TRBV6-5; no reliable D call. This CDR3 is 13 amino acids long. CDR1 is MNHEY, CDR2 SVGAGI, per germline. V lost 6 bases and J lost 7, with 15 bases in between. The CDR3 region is CASSPGQRAGYTF. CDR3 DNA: TGTGCCAGCAGCCCCGGGCAGAGGGCTGGCTACACCTTC.

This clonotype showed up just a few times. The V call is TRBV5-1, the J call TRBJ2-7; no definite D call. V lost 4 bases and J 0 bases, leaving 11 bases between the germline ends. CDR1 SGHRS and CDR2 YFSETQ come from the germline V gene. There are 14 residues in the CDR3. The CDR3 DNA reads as TGCGCCAGCAGCCTGGAAGCGAGCTCCTACGAGCAGTACTTC. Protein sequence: CASSLEASSYEQYF.

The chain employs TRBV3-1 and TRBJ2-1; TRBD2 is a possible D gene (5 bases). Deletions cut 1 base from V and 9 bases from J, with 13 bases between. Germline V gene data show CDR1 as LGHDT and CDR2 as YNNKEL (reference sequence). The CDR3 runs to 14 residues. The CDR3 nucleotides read TGTGCCAGCAGCCAAGGGGTAGGACGGGGTGAGCAGTTCTTC. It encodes CASSQGVGRGEQFF.

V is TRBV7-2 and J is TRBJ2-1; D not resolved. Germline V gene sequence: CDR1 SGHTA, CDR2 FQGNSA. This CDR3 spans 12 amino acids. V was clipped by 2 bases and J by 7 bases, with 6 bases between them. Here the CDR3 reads CASSLWGNEQFF. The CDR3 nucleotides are TGTGCCAGCAGCTTATGGGGTAATGAGCAGTTCTTC. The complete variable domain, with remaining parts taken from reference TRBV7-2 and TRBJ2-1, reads GAGVSQSPSNKVTEKGKDVELRCDPISGHTALYWYRQSLGQGLEFLIYFQGNSAPDKSGLPSDRFSAERTGGSVSTLTIQRTQQEDSAVYLCASSLWGNEQFFGPGTRLTVL.

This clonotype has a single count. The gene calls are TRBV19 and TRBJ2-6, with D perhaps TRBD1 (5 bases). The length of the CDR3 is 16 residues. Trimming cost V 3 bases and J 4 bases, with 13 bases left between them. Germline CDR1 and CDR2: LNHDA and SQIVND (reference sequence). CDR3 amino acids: CASSIQGPGGANVLTF. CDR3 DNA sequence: TGTGCCAGTAGTATTCAGGGTCCGGGCGGGGCCAACGTCCTGACTTTC.

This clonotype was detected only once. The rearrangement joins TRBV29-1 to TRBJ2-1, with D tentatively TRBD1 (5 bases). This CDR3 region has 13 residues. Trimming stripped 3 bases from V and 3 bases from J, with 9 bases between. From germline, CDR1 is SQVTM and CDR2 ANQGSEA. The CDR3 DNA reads TGCAGCGTTGACCAGGACATCTACAATGAGCAGTTCTTC. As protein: CSVDQDIYNEQFF.

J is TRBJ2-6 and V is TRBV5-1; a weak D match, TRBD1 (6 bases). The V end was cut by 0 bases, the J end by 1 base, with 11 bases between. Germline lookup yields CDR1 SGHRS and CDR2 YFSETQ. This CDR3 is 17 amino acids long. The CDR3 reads CASSLVTGISGANVLTF. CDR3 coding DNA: TGCGCCAGCAGCTTGGTTACAGGGATTTCTGGGGCCAACGTCCTGACTTTC.